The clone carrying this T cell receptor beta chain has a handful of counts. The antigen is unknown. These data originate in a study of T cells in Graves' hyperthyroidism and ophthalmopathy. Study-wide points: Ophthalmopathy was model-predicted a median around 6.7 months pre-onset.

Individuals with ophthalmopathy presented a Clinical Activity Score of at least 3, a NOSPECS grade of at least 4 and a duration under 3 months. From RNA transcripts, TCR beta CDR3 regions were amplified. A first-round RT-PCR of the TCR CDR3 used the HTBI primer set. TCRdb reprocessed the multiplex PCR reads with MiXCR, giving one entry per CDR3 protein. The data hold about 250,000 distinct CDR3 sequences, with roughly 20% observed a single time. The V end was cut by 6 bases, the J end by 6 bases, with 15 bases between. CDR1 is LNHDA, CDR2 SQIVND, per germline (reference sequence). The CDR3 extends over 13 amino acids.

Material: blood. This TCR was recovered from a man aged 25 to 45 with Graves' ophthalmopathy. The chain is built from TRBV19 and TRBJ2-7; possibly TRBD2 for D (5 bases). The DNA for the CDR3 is TGTGCCAGTAGCTTCCGAGAAGGAGGCGAGCAGTACTTC. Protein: CASSFREGGEQYF.